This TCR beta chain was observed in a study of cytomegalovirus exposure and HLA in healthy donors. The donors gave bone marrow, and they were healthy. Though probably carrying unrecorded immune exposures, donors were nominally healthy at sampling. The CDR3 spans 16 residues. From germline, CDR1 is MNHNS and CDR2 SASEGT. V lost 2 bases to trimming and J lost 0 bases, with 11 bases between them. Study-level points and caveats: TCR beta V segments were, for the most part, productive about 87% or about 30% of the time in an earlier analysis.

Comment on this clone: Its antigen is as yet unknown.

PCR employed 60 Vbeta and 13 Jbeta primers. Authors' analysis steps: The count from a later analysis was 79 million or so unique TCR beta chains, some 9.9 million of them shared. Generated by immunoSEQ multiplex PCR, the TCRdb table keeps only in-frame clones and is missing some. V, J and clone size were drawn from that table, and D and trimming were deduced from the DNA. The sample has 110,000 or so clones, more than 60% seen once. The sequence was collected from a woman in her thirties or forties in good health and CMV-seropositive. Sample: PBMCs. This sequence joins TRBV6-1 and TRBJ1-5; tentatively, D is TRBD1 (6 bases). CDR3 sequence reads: CASSEQGTDSNQPQHF. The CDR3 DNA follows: TGTGCCAGCAGTGAACAGGGGACGGATAGCAATCAGCCCCAGCATTTT.